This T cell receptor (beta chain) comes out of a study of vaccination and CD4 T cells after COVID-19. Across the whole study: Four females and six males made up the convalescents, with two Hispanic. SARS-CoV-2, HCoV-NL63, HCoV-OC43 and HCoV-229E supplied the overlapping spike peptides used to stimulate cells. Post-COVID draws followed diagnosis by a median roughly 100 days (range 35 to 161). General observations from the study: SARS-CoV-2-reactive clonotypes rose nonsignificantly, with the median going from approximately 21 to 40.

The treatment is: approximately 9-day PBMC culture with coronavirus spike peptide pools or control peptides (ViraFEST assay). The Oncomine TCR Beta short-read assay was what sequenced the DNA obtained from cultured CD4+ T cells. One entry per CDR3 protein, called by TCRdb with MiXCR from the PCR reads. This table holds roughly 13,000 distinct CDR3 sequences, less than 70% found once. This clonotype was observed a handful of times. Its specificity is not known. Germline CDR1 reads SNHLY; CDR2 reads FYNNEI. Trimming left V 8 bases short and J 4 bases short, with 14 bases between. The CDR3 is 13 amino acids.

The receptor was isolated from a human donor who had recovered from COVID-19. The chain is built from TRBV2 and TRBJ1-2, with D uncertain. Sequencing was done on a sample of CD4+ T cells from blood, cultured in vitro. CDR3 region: CASASKVIYGYTF. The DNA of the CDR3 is TGTGCCAGCGCTTCTAAAGTTATCTATGGCTACACCTTC.